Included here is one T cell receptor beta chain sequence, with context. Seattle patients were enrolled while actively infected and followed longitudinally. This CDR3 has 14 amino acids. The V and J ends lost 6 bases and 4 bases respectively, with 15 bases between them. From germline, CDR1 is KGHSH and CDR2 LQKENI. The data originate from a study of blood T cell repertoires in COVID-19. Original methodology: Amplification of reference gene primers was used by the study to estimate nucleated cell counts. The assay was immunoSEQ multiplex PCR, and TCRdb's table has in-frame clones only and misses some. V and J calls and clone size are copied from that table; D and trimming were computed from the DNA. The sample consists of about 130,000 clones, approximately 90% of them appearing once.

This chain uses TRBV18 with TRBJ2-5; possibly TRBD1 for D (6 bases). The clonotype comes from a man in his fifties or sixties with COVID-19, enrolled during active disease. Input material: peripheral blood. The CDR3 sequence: CASSLDGRGETQYF. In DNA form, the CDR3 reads TGTGCCAGCTCCTTAGATGGCAGGGGAGAGACCCAGTACTTC.